This record concerns one TCR beta chain sequence. What it binds is not known. The sample originates from a study of T cells in localized non-small cell lung cancer. Study findings and constraints: Only one tumor region went through sequencing, so heterogeneity may still be there. Uninvolved adjacent lung, not tumor, had the highest T cell clonality. There were a median about 53 of the top 100 tumor clones appearing in adjacent lung.

The data were produced by immunoSEQ multiplex PCR, yet TCRdb's version contains in-frame clones alone and is incomplete. The sample carries 3,200 or so clones, roughly 21% recorded once. The material was lung tumor tissue, obtained before any cancer treatment. The TCR sequence derives from a woman aged 35 to 75 with stage I lung adenocarcinoma.

As DNA, the CDR3 is TGTGCCAGCAGCCACCGGTGGGGGAACACTGAAGCTTTCTTT. Its protein is CASSHRWGNTEAFF. The rearrangement uses TRBV7-5 and TRBJ1-1. TRBV7-5 is deemed a pseudogene. The CDR3 contains 14 residues.